This TCR beta chain was sequenced during a study of cytomegalovirus exposure and HLA in healthy donors. With regard to this clone: Its antigen is as yet unknown.

Per the germline V gene, CDR1 is MNHNS and CDR2 is SASEGT. CDR3 length: 12 amino acids. The J segment lost 5 bases and the V segment lost 6 bases, leaving 3 bases of the junction unmatched. Study-wide findings and caveats: The study had only CMV serostatus as immune exposure information. Researchers counted 164 TCR beta chains as cytomegalovirus-associated. Across donors, most TCRs were seen rarely, yet some public ones were widespread.

PCR primers comprised 60 Vbeta and 13 Jbeta primers. Profiling relied on immunoSEQ multiplex PCR, and the TCRdb table lists in-frame clones only, not all of them. The sample has nearly 200,000 clones; approximately 80% are singletons. The sequencing sample was made of PBMCs. The V gene is TRBV6-1, the J gene TRBJ1-2; 7 positions match TRBD1. The sequence was collected from a boy aged 2 to 10 in good health and CMV-seronegative. CDR3 sequence: CASRGTEYGYTF. The CDR3 DNA follows: TGTGCCAGCAGGGGGACAGAGTATGGCTACACCTTC.